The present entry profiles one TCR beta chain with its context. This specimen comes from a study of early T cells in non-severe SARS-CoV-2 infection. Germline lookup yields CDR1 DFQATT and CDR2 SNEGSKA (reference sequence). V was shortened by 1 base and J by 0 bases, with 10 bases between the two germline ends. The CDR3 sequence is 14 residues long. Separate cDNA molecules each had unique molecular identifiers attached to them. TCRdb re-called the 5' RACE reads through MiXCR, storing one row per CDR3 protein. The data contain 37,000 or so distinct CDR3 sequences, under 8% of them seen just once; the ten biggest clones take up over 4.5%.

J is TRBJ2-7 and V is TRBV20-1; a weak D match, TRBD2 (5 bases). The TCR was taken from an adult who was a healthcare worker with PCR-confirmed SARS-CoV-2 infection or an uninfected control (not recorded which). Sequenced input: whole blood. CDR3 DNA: TGCAGTGCTAGAGCTAGCTACCGCTCCTACGAGCAGTACTTC. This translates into CSARASYRSYEQYF.